What follows describes a single T cell receptor (beta chain). The antigen is not known. This sample is part of a study of beta chain features in type 1 diabetes. Study conclusions and caveats: Healthy donors had naive, central memory and Treg TCRB repertoires that appeared less similar than those seen among patients.

This CDR3 has 14 amino acids. Germline lookup yields CDR1 LGHNA and CDR2 YNFKEQ. V lost 2 bases to trimming and J lost 3 bases; unmatched junction nucleotides: 2. Since all of the isolated RNA was reverse transcribed, expressed TCRB transcripts were what got sequenced. TCRdb's copy holds only in-frame clones and misses some; the assay was immunoSEQ multiplex PCR. There are 900,000 or so clones in the sample; 15% to 20% occur only once, and 0.02% to 0.025% lies in the top ten. Source material: naive CD4+ T cells from blood. This clonotype was sampled from a woman between 18 and 30 years old in good health. The chain uses TRBV4-2 and TRBJ2-3, with 7 bases matching TRBD2. CDR3 residues: CASSQLAETDTQYF. For the CDR3, the DNA is TGTGCCAGCAGCCAACTAGCGGAGACAGATACGCAGTATTTT.